The 31 T cell receptor beta chains in this list originate from one sample, sequenced in a study of T cell changes during pregnancy in multiple sclerosis. Generated by immunoSEQ multiplex PCR, the TCRdb table keeps only in-frame clones and is missing some. The data show 39,000 or so clones, around 90% seen once. This specimen was CD4+ T cells from peripheral blood mononuclear cells, taken after pregnancy. All receptors come from a female donor in good health, enrolled as a control in a pregnancy study.

V gene TRBV7-2 combines with J gene TRBJ2-2; 7 positions agree with TRBD2. The CDR3 length is 16 residues. CDR1 is SGHTA and CDR2 is FQGNSA in the germline V gene. The junction had 11 bases not matched to a gene; V was cut back by 5 bases and J by 5 bases. The CDR3 DNA follows: TGTGCCAGCAGCCAATGGGGGGGAGCGGGGACCGGGGAGCTGTTTTTT. It codes for CASSQWGGAGTGELFF.

The rearrangement joins TRBV2 to TRBJ2-7; no reliable D call. Germline V CDR1 and CDR2: SNHLY, FYNNEI. This CDR3 comprises 13 residues. V was trimmed by 6 bases and J by 4 bases, leaving 13 bases between them. The DNA of the CDR3 is TGTGCCAGCAGAGTTGACGGGTCGTACGAGCAGTACTTC. As protein: CASRVDGSYEQYF. Using reference TRBV2 and TRBJ2-7 for the parts outside the CDR3, the full variable domain is EPEVTQTPSHQVTQMGQEVILRCVPISNHLYFYWYRQILGQKVEFLVSFYNNEISEKSEIFDDQFSVERPDGSNFTLKIRSTKLEDSAMYFCASRVDGSYEQYFGPGTRLTVT.

This chain connects TRBV6-5 to TRBJ1-1; D remains ambiguous. Germline loops: CDR1 MNHEY, CDR2 SVGAGI. The V gene lost 6 bases and the J gene lost 0 bases, with 14 bases spanning the gap. This CDR3 contains 15 residues. The CDR3 DNA reads TGTGCCAGCAGATTCCTGACAATCATGAACACTGAAGCTTTCTTT. Its protein product is CASRFLTIMNTEAFF.

The chain links TRBV7-2 to TRBJ2-1, with 7 bases that match TRBD2. The CDR3 runs 15 residues. Germline V gene data show CDR1 as SGHTA and CDR2 as FQGNSA. With 0 bases clipped from V and 7 bases from J, the junction kept 6 bases outside the gene matches. This CDR3 is CASSLAGLDSNEQFF. Written as DNA, the CDR3 is TGTGCCAGCAGCTTAGCCGGACTAGATTCAAATGAGCAGTTCTTC.

This chain links TRBV5-4 with TRBJ2-7; 9 bases line up with TRBD1. The V and J ends lost 6 bases and 0 bases, in that order; junction bases with no gene match: 7. CDR3 length: 15 amino acids. The germline V gene has CDR1 SGHNT and CDR2 YYREEE (reference sequence). The CDR3 protein is CASNHGGQGSYEQYF. DNA of the CDR3: TGTGCCAGCAACCACGGGGGACAGGGCTCCTACGAGCAGTACTTC.

V and J are TRBV5-1 and TRBJ2-6, with a tentative D call TRBD1 (5 bases). The V gene's germline CDR1 is SGHRS and CDR2 YFSETQ. Trimming stripped 0 bases from V and 0 bases from J, with 7 bases between. The CDR3 loop spans 16 amino acids. CDR3 amino acids: CASSLDRSSGANVLTF. Written as DNA, the CDR3 is TGCGCCAGCAGCTTGGACAGGAGCTCTGGGGCCAACGTCCTGACTTTC.

The chain links TRBV7-2 to TRBJ1-3; 10 bases line up with TRBD1. The CDR3 has 15 amino acids. Germline assignment: CDR1 SGHTA and CDR2 FQGNSA. V dropped 6 bases and J dropped 2; count of bases not matched to a gene: 4. CDR3 nucleotide sequence: TGTGCCAGCAGGGGCGGGACAGGGGCTGGAAACACCATATATTTT. It specifies CASRGGTGAGNTIYF.

The chain joins TRBV29-1 to TRBJ2-4, with a possible D match to TRBD1 (6 bases). This CDR3 is built from 15 residues. Germline loops: CDR1 SQVTM, CDR2 ANQGSEA. V lost 7 bases to trimming and J lost 1 base, with 17 bases between them. This CDR3 reads CSAKNRERAKNIQYF. The CDR3 DNA is TGCAGCGCTAAAAACAGGGAGCGGGCCAAAAACATTCAGTACTTC.

The chain combines TRBV18 with TRBJ1-1; D gene unclear. The CDR3 loop spans 13 amino acids. The V end lost 3 bases, the J end lost 4 bases, and 9 bases lay between the germline ends. Per the germline V gene, CDR1 is KGHSH and CDR2 is LQKENI. CDR3 sequence: CASSPLESTEAFF. As DNA, the CDR3 is TGTGCCAGCTCACCCCTGGAGAGCACTGAAGCTTTCTTT. The full variable domain, in which reference TRBV18 and TRBJ1-1 provide the parts outside the CDR3, is NAGVMQNPRHLVRRRGQEARLRCSPMKGHSHVYWYRQLPEEGLKFMVYLQKENIIDESGMPKERFSAEFPKEGPSILRIQQVVRGDSAAYFCASSPLESTEAFFGQGTRLTVV.

This chain uses TRBV18 with TRBJ1-1, with 12 bases fitting TRBD1. V shed 2 bases, J shed 3 bases, and the junction held 4 bases outside the gene matches. The CDR3 consists of 16 residues. CDR1 and CDR2 from the germline V gene are KGHSH and LQKENI. The CDR3 loop reads CASSPTGTGGHTEAFF. The CDR3 nucleotides are TGTGCCAGCTCACCAACGGGGACAGGGGGCCACACTGAAGCTTTCTTT.

The chain carries TRBV18 and TRBJ1-3, with 7 bases identical to TRBD1. CDR3 size: 15 residues. The V segment lost 4 bases and the J segment 3 bases; nucleotides outside the gene matches: 6. Germline V gives CDR1 KGHSH, CDR2 LQKENI. CDR3 region: CASSQGTDVGNTIYF. In nucleotides, the CDR3 is TGTGCCAGCTCACAGGGGACAGATGTTGGAAACACCATATATTTT.

The V gene is TRBV7-2, the J gene TRBJ2-5, with TRBD2 matching over 10 bases. This CDR3 contains 15 residues. V lost 3 bases and J lost 4; bases outside the gene matches: 5. Germline CDR1 SGHTA, CDR2 FQGNSA. The CDR3 spells CASSFPASGRETQYF. The CDR3 DNA is TGTGCCAGCAGCTTTCCCGCTAGCGGGAGAGAGACCCAGTACTTC.

This rearrangement joins TRBV11-2 to TRBJ2-7; possible D gene TRBD1, 6 bases. Germline CDR1 SGHAT, CDR2 FQNNGV. V lost 2 bases to trimming and J lost 0 bases, with 14 bases between them. The CDR3 contains 16 residues. The CDR3 spells CASSLRLGASSYEQYF. The CDR3 nucleotides are TGTGCCAGCAGCTTACGGCTGGGGGCGAGCTCCTACGAGCAGTACTTC.

The rearrangement links TRBV5-1 to TRBJ1-2; 9 bases match TRBD1. Germline CDR1 SGHRS, CDR2 YFSETQ. Trimming removed 3 bases from V and 8 bases from J; junction bases left unmatched: 11. The CDR3 contains 15 residues. The CDR3 protein is CASSSGGDRVDGYTF. DNA for the CDR3: TGCGCCAGCAGCTCTGGAGGGGACAGGGTGGACGGCTACACCTTC.

This chain links TRBV9 with TRBJ2-2; 8 nucleotides line up with TRBD1. This CDR3 contains 15 residues. V shed 1 base, J shed 3 bases, and the junction held 2 bases outside the gene matches. Looked up from germline, CDR1 is SGDLS and CDR2 is YYNGEE. This CDR3 is CASSVYRGDTGELFF. In DNA form, the CDR3 reads TGTGCCAGCAGCGTATACAGGGGGGACACCGGGGAGCTGTTTTTT.

J is TRBJ2-2 and V is TRBV6-5, with D perhaps TRBD2 (5 bases). This CDR3 spans 15 amino acids. V was clipped by 6 bases and J by 2 bases, with 13 bases between them. Germline V gives CDR1 MNHEY, CDR2 SVGAGI. CDR3 sequence reads: CASRLPRGNTGELFF. CDR3 DNA sequence: TGTGCCAGCAGACTCCCACGGGGTAACACCGGGGAGCTGTTTTTT.

The chain employs TRBV5-4 and TRBJ1-2, with 7 nucleotides matching TRBD1. This CDR3 spans 16 amino acids. Unmatched junction bases numbered 13, after V lost 4 bases and J lost 4 bases. Germline lookup yields CDR1 SGHNT and CDR2 YYREEE (reference sequence). The CDR3 bases are TGTGCCAGCAGCCCTCGACAGGGAAACTCTCTCTATGGCTACACCTTC. Its translation is CASSPRQGNSLYGYTF.

This sequence joins TRBV5-4 and TRBJ2-7; a weak D match, TRBD1 (5 bases). This CDR3 contains 13 residues. Per germline, CDR1 SGHNT and CDR2 YYREEE (reference sequence). V shed 0 bases and J shed 3 bases, with 7 bases lying between them. This CDR3 is CASSLGQNYEQYF. The CDR3 DNA reads as TGTGCCAGCAGCTTGGGACAGAACTACGAGCAGTACTTC. Variable domain in full (rest from reference TRBV5-4 and TRBJ2-7): ETGVTQSPTHLIKTRGQQVTLRCSSQSGHNTVSWYQQALGQGPQFIFQYYREEENGRGNFPPRFSGLQFPNYSSELNVNALELDDSALYLCASSLGQNYEQYFGPGTRLTVT.

The rearrangement uses TRBV27 and TRBJ1-1, with 7 positions matching TRBD1. V gave up 7 bases and J gave up 2 bases; unmatched junction bases: 10. The CDR3 loop spans 15 amino acids. CDR1 and CDR2 from the germline V gene are MNHEY and SMNVEV (reference sequence). CDR3 protein: CASKRVRTGNTEAFF. The CDR3 DNA reads as TGTGCCAGCAAGAGGGTACGGACAGGCAACACTGAAGCTTTCTTT.

The chain has TRBV4-3 and TRBJ1-2; 7 nucleotides agree with TRBD1. The CDR3 covers 13 residues. CDR1 is LGHNA and CDR2 is YSLEER in the germline V gene. Trimming cost V 0 bases and J 6 bases; bases outside gene matches: 1. The CDR3 here is CASSQDRGNGYTF. The CDR3 nucleotides read TGCGCCAGCAGCCAAGACAGGGGGAATGGCTACACCTTC.

The V gene is TRBV7-8, the J gene TRBJ1-1; the match to TRBD1 covers 8 bases. The germline CDR1 and CDR2 sequences are SGHVS and FQNEAQ. Trimming at V came to 5 bases and at J to 3 bases, leaving 8 bases not matched to a gene. CDR3 length: 15 residues. The CDR3 loop reads CASSPGAGGDTEAFF. The CDR3 DNA reads as TGTGCCAGCAGCCCAGGGGCAGGGGGCGACACTGAAGCTTTCTTT.

The chain carries TRBV27 and TRBJ1-1; TRBD1 might be the D (6 bases). V was cut by 1 base and J by 3 bases, with 9 bases left in between. This CDR3 is built from 14 residues. Looked up from germline, CDR1 is MNHEY and CDR2 is SMNVEV (reference sequence). The CDR3 DNA sequence: TGTGCCAGCAGTTTATTCGCAGGGGACACTGAAGCTTTCTTT. Its translation: CASSLFAGDTEAFF.

The V call is TRBV5-1, the J call TRBJ2-2; the match to TRBD2 covers 11 bases. The germline V gene encodes CDR1 SGHRS and CDR2 YFSETQ. The CDR3 spans 18 residues. The J segment lost 0 bases and the V segment lost 1 base, leaving 5 bases of the junction unmatched. CDR3: CASSLTGLAGPNTGELFF. Written as DNA, the CDR3 is TGCGCCAGCAGCTTGACCGGACTAGCGGGCCCGAACACCGGGGAGCTGTTTTTT.

The rearrangement joins TRBV6-6 to TRBJ1-5; D is perhaps TRBD1 (5 bases). V gave up 6 bases and J gave up 6 bases, with 15 bases separating them. CDR3 size: 14 residues. Germline CDR1 MNHNY, CDR2 SVGAGI (reference sequence). The CDR3 sequence is CASRAGGTGQPQHF. The DNA for the CDR3 is TGTGCCAGCAGGGCTGGGGGGACGGGTCAGCCCCAGCATTTT.

This chain links TRBV7-2 with TRBJ2-7, with a tentative D call TRBD2 (6 bases). With 1 base removed from V and 2 bases from J, the gap between germline ends came to 9 bases. The CDR3 has 14 amino acids. Germline V gene lookup returns CDR1 SGHTA and CDR2 FQGNSA. The CDR3 protein is CASSLVGGTYEQYF. DNA for the CDR3: TGTGCCAGCAGCTTAGTTGGGGGGACCTACGAGCAGTACTTC.

The J gene is TRBJ1-2, the V gene TRBV7-9; D not certain. The CDR3 has 12 residues. The V end lost 5 bases, the J end lost 11 bases, and 15 bases lay between the germline ends. Germline V gene sequence: CDR1 SEHNR, CDR2 FQNEAQ (reference sequence). The chain's CDR3 is CASSPAAIGYTF. CDR3 DNA sequence: TGTGCCAGCAGCCCGGCGGCTATTGGGTACACCTTC.

This clone has just one count. This chain joins TRBV25-1 and TRBJ1-2; 7 nucleotides line up with TRBD1. Germline V gene data show CDR1 as MGHDK and CDR2 as SYGVNS. The CDR3 has 14 residues. J was trimmed by 8 bases and V by 3 bases; bases with no gene match: 9. This CDR3 reads CASSDEGARGGYTF. CDR3 DNA sequence: TGTGCCAGCAGTGATGAGGGGGCACGTGGAGGCTACACCTTC.

This clone was recorded only once. CDR3 DNA sequence: TGTGCCAGCAGTGCCTCTAGCGGGGGATCCTACGAGCAGTACTTC. Protein product: CASSASSGGSYEQYF. This rearrangement joins TRBV6-1 to TRBJ2-7; 10 bases line up with TRBD2. This CDR3 is 15 amino acids long. Germline CDR1 reads MNHNS; CDR2 reads SASEGT. The J segment lost 1 base and the V segment lost 4 bases, leaving 4 bases of the junction unmatched.

The CDR3 region is CASSIAVRRSGEQFF. The CDR3 coding sequence is TGTGCCAGTAGTATAGCGGTGCGGAGGAGCGGCGAGCAGTTCTTC. The chain links TRBV19 to TRBJ2-1; D may be TRBD2 (5 bases). Trimming took off 1 base at V and 10 bases at J, with 17 bases between the two ends. Germline CDR1 LNHDA, CDR2 SQIVND (reference sequence). The CDR3 consists of 15 residues.

This clone was seen a single time. This chain joins TRBV6-5 and TRBJ1-2; D is possibly TRBD1 (6 bases). V was shortened by 5 bases and J by 7 bases, with 14 bases between the two germline ends. The CDR3 consists of 13 residues. Germline CDR1 and CDR2: MNHEY and SVGAGI. The CDR3 protein is CASSQGRVGGYTF. CDR3 nucleotide sequence: TGTGCCAGCAGTCAGGGGCGCGTAGGTGGCTACACCTTC.

This clone occurred once. CDR3 loop: CASSTGAWNYNEQFF. In DNA form, the CDR3 reads TGTGCCAGCAGCACTGGGGCTTGGAACTACAATGAGCAGTTCTTC. This chain links TRBV5-5 with TRBJ2-1; a weak D match, TRBD1 (5 bases). Germline V lookup: CDR1 SGHKS, CDR2 YYEKEE (reference sequence). The CDR3 is 15 amino acids. V lost 4 bases and J 3 bases, leaving 14 bases between the germline ends.